This T cell receptor (beta chain) is from a study of blood T cell repertoires in COVID-19. As regards this clone: Distinct nucleotide sequences in the sample also encode this CDR3.

Germline loops: CDR1 LGHNA, CDR2 YNFKEQ. This CDR3 contains 14 residues. Trimming removed 3 bases from V and 6 bases from J; junction bases left unmatched: 0. Authors' processing steps: Reference gene primer amplification in the assay estimated nucleated cell counts. The method was immunoSEQ multiplex PCR; TCRdb's version includes in-frame clones alone and lacks a portion of them. V and J calls and clone size follow that table, whereas D and trimming were derived from the DNA. The table includes about 150,000 clones, roughly 80% detected once. This receptor was obtained from a woman in her sixties or seventies with acute or convalescent COVID-19. The rearrangement joins TRBV4-2 to TRBJ1-6; 9 nucleotides match TRBD1. The specimen was peripheral blood. CDR3 sequence reads: CASSQGQGNSPLHF. The CDR3 DNA reads TGTGCCAGCAGCCAGGGACAGGGTAATTCACCCCTCCACTTT.